The clone carrying this TCR beta chain was detected a few times. The antigen is undetermined. RNA extraction and reverse transcription yielded cDNA as sequencing template. Profiled with immunoSEQ multiplex PCR; TCRdb holds only in-frame clones, not every one. The table shows over 95,000 clones, with around three fifths occurring only once. The entry originates in a study of CD8+ T cells in alopecia areata. Across the study: Patients in the treated group were given tofacitinib by mouth, 5 to 10 mg twice a day. A 6-month off-drug phase came after tofacitinib, which had lasted 6 to 18 months. Study observations and caveats: Alphabeta T cells residing in normal skin are also sequenced in scalp samples. Elevated clonality characterized lesional scalp relative to normal scalp, particularly in alopecia totalis/universalis.

Treatment here: oral pan-JAK inhibitor, 5-10 mg twice daily. Between the trimmed V and J ends, which lost 0 bases and 2 bases, there was a span of 10 bases. Per the germline V gene, CDR1 is SGDLS and CDR2 is YYNGEE. This CDR3 has 15 residues. This chain joins TRBV9 and TRBJ2-3; D may be TRBD1 or TRBD2 (6 bases each). The TCR comes from a human donor with alopecia areata. The sequencing here drew on CD4+ T cells sorted from blood, taken at week 24, from a patient treated with tofacitinib. Written as DNA, the CDR3 is TGTGCCAGCAGCGTAGCGGGGGCCTACACAGATACGCAGTATTTT. It specifies CASSVAGAYTDTQYF.